These T cell receptor beta chains were read from a single sample in a study of blood T cells in healthy people across ages. Each CDR3 protein gets one entry after TCRdb re-called the 5' RACE reads with MiXCR. The data show over 1,500,000 distinct CDR3 sequences, roughly 50% seen once. The sample comprised blood. These receptors were collected from a woman aged 40 to 55 in good health. Each CDR3 is given with its conserved first and last residue.

v_call | cdr3_aa
TRBV18 | CASSQEGAIGTYEQYF
TRBV29-1 | CSATKLAGTYNEQFF
TRBV5-1 | CASSLWARVSGNTIYF
TRBV12-3/TRBV12-4 | CASSRDRVRNSPLHF
TRBV18 | CASSPIQAGGNQPQHF
TRBV28 | CASSPGTGPLYEQYF
TRBV6-5 | CASSYGGSRGERVTDTQYF
TRBV20-1 | CSLSQVVQETQYF
TRBV2 | CASLLGLGTQYF
TRBV20-1 | CSARDPGIYGYTF
TRBV4-1 | CASSQANGGGKETQYF
TRBV18 | CASSLTGGVGEAFF
TRBV9 | CASSVGGLAGRETQYF
TRBV3-1 | CASSLWTGTSEKLFF
TRBV6-5 | CASSYGSGYTF
TRBV7-6 | CASSPQTGGAETQYF
TRBV12-3/TRBV12-4 | CASRNSGGAYNEQFF
TRBV27 | CASSLGPKGETQYF
TRBV4-1 | CASSRQGEWGDTQYF
TRBV4-3 | CASSQVGGGTQNIQYF
TRBV27 | CASSSRGLGYGYTF
TRBV28 | CASRIRGSGAFF
TRBV29-1 | CSAPRVTPQGGTQYF
TRBV29-1 | CSVQGGTGPTDTQYF
TRBV20-1 | CSATDSSGAEQYF
TRBV3-1 | CASSQVLAGSGEQFF
TRBV5-1 | CASSRSTSGTDTQYF
TRBV5-1 | CASSPQGVPYNEQFF
TRBV4-2 | CASSQDYWTSSVTDTQYF
TRBV6-2/TRBV6-3 | CASSSLGGTLRADTQYF
TRBV7-9 | CAGTSGGGSPLHF
TRBV27 | CASSFASGSTEQFF
TRBV28 | CASSPSTEAHYGYTF